This T cell receptor beta chain originates from a study of shared clonotypes between healthy human individuals. Study observations and caveats: The generation probabilities recorded for non-shared clonotypes fell below those of clonotypes shared by all four donors. The sole specimen, blood, was sampled, and tissue repertoires likely differ. An effect of sequencing depth on clonotype sharing among donors was expected.

Germline trimming cut 5 bases from V and 2 bases from J; bases unmatched to any gene: 3. This CDR3 comprises 14 residues. The V gene's germline CDR1 is SGHNT and CDR2 YENEEA. Turning to this clone: Its cognate antigen is unknown.

The test was conducted at deep level. TCRdb keeps only in-frame clones here, not all; method: immunoSEQ multiplex PCR. The sample has 2,500,000 or so clones; about 90% are singletons. The V gene is TRBV11-3, the J gene TRBJ2-7, with 10 nucleotides matching TRBD2. The sequenced material came from naive CD4+ T cells from PBMCs. Subset given: CD45RA+ positively selected. The clonotype was recovered from a man aged 18 to 35 in good health. Some clones in this sample may be carry-over from other donors' samples. The CDR3 DNA reads as TGTGCCAGCAGCCAAGCGGGAGGGCCCTACGAGCAGTACTTC. Protein: CASSQAGGPYEQYF.